The present T cell receptor (beta chain) was sequenced within a study of blood T cell repertoires in COVID-19. About the study: Sites in the United States, Italy and Spain provided acute and convalescent COVID-19 samples. From T cells, B-cell-depleted T cells, or PBMCs came the material, which was cDNA or gDNA.

Original processing notes: The assay estimated nucleated cells by amplifying reference gene primers. Method: immunoSEQ multiplex PCR; TCRdb's copy keeps in-frame clones and lacks some. V, J and clone size are those of that table, while D and trimming were read from the DNA. The profile shows 220,000 or so clones, more than 65% of them singletons. The CDR3 runs to 15 residues. Between the trimmed V and J ends, which lost 7 bases and 11 bases, there was a span of 26 bases. Per germline, CDR1 MNHEY and CDR2 SVGAGI. The V gene is TRBV6-5, the J gene TRBJ1-1, with D tentatively TRBD1 (6 bases). Sequencing input: peripheral blood. This sequence was found in an elderly woman with acute or convalescent COVID-19. CDR3 DNA: TGTGCCAGCACTGCCCCCTCGGTCCCACAGGGTGCGGCTTTCTTT. Its protein product is CASTAPSVPQGAAFF.